Given below is one T cell receptor beta chain in context. This sample is part of a study of OX40 agonist ivuxolimab in advanced cancers. Profiling relied on immunoSEQ multiplex PCR, and the TCRdb table lists in-frame clones only, not all of them. Of about 79,000 clones in the sample, about 90% were seen once. This CDR3 spans 15 amino acids. CDR1 SGHAT and CDR2 FQNNGV come from the germline V gene. V lost 1 base, J lost 7 bases, and 4 bases stayed unmatched. V is TRBV11-2 and J is TRBJ2-2, with TRBD2 identical over 9 bases. Sequences were derived from CD4+ or CD8+ T cells sorted from blood, sampled in a trial of the OX40 agonist ivuxolimab. This sequence originates from an adult with an advanced solid tumor such as melanoma, head and neck, liver or kidney cancer. The CDR3 DNA reads as TGTGCCAGCAGCTTAGCGGAGCGGGAGGACGGGGAGCTGTTTTTT. As protein: CASSLAEREDGELFF.